This TCR beta chain was obtained from a study of Tregs in tolerant kidney transplant recipients. The CDR3 sequence is 15 residues long. V lost 3 bases to trimming and J lost 4 bases; unmatched junction nucleotides: 5. The germline V gene has CDR1 SGHRS and CDR2 YFSETQ. The table lists this clone with a count of one. Its target is not known. Generated by immunoSEQ multiplex PCR, the TCRdb table keeps only in-frame clones and is missing some. Here the sample spans 14,000 to 15,000 clones, 80% being singletons. The study, taken as a whole, reports: Biological reproducibility was not directly addressed, but technical replication error appeared minimal.

The rearrangement links TRBV5-1 to TRBJ2-2, with TRBD1 matching over 8 bases. The sequences come from Tregs from blood, collected before the transplant. The clonotype comes from a human donor who received a combined kidney and bone marrow transplant. CDR3 nucleotides: TGCGCCAGCAGCTCGGGACAGGTCGGCACCGGGGAGCTGTTTTTT. Translation: CASSSGQVGTGELFF.